The clone carrying this TCR beta chain was observed a few times. Its antigen remains unidentified. The sample originates from a study of blood T cells in healthy people across ages. Overall study context: For every two T cells, template switching captured about one barcoded beta molecule.

Regarding the study as a whole: TCR beta diversity correlated strongly with naive T cell percentage. Aged donors had fewer naive CD4+ cells and lower diversity than long-lived donors.

The authors ran a second PCR of roughly 6 to 12 cycles using a sample-barcoded 5' primer and a J-beta primer mix. Per sample, CDR3-containing paired-end reads numbered at least 2.5 million. TCRdb used MiXCR to reprocess the 5' RACE reads, holding one entry per CDR3 protein. The sample records roughly 1,800,000 distinct CDR3 sequences, roughly 52% being singletons. CDR1 is SGHAT, CDR2 FQNNGV, per germline. Trimming took 0 bases from V and 0 from J; bases not matched to a gene: 3. The CDR3 sequence is 16 residues long. The genes are TRBV11-2 and TRBJ2-3; 7 bases are a match to TRBD1. The sequence was obtained from a woman aged 40 to 49 in good health. The source material was blood. The CDR3 protein is CASSLDDRASTDTQYF. CDR3 DNA sequence: TGTGCCAGCAGCTTAGATGACAGGGCTAGCACAGATACGCAGTATTTT. Filled out from reference TRBV11-2 and TRBJ2-3, the complete variable domain reads EAGVAQSPRYKIIEKRQSVAFWCNPISGHATLYWYQQILGQGPKLLIQFQNNGVVDDSQLPKDRFSAERLKGVDSTLKIQPAKLEDSAVYLCASSLDDRASTDTQYFGPGTRLTVL.